A single sample is the source of the 20 T cell receptor beta chains below, sequenced in a study of PD-1 blockade in classical Hodgkin lymphoma. Stated time point: cycle 4 day 1 (C4D1), after less than 7 weeks of nivolumab. Relapses following autologous stem cell transplantation were seen in all patients, with brentuximab vedotin exposure varying. This table comes from immunoSEQ multiplex PCR, and its TCRdb copy is limited to in-frame clones, with some not included. The sample contains about 85,000 clones, 75% to 95% of which appear only once. Sequencing was performed on peripheral blood mononuclear cells (PBMCs), taken before the fourth cycle of nivolumab. The source of these receptors is a human donor with classical Hodgkin lymphoma.

The chain carries TRBV7-2 and TRBJ1-3; D remains unclear. Germline V gene data show CDR1 as SGHTA and CDR2 as FQGNSA. This CDR3 comprises 16 residues. Trimming left V 5 bases short and J 0 bases short, with 14 bases between. CDR3 protein: CASSPPFLFSGNTIYF. The DNA of the CDR3 is TGTGCCAGCAGCCCGCCGTTTTTATTCTCTGGAAACACCATATATTTT.

The chain carries TRBV7-2 and TRBJ2-7, with TRBD1 identical over 7 bases. Germline CDR1 reads SGHTA; CDR2 reads FQGNSA. CDR3 length equals 16 residues. With V trimmed by 5 bases and J by 5 bases, 15 bases remained unmatched. The CDR3 region is CASSQKWDSNSHEQYF. CDR3 DNA: TGTGCCAGCAGCCAAAAATGGGACAGTAACAGCCACGAGCAGTACTTC.

In its sample, this clone was seen a few times. This chain joins TRBV5-5 and TRBJ2-2, with D unclear. Between the trimmed V and J ends, which lost 1 base and 4 bases, there was a span of 11 bases. Looked up from germline, CDR1 is SGHKS and CDR2 is YYEKEE (reference sequence). The CDR3 runs 15 residues. The CDR3 protein is CASSLLVTATGELFF. The CDR3 DNA reads as TGTGCCAGCAGCTTGTTGGTAACAGCCACCGGGGAGCTGTTTTTT.

V and J are TRBV6-6 and TRBJ1-4; D is uncertain. Germline V gene sequence: CDR1 MNHNY, CDR2 SVGAGI (reference sequence). The CDR3 is made up of 15 amino acids. V lost 6 bases to trimming and J lost 8 bases, with 19 bases between them. The DNA of the CDR3 is TGTGCCAGCAGCCCCAGGACGCTCGGTGGGGAAAAACTGTTTTTT. This codes for CASSPRTLGGEKLFF.

The gene calls are TRBV11-2 and TRBJ2-5; a weak D match, TRBD2 (6 bases). CDR1 SGHAT and CDR2 FQNNGV come from the germline V gene. CDR3 size: 14 residues. V dropped 11 bases and J dropped 5 bases, with 21 bases sitting between them. The CDR3 DNA reads as TGTGCCCTGGGCGAGACTAGGTATCCGGAGACCCAGTACTTC. Protein: CALGETRYPETQYF.

The genes are TRBV4-2 and TRBJ2-1; possibly TRBD2 for D (6 bases). Germline V lookup: CDR1 LGHNA, CDR2 YNFKEQ. V lost 1 base and J 2 bases, leaving 12 bases between the germline ends. The length of the CDR3 is 16 residues. CDR3 residues: CASSQVGGVAYNEQFF. As DNA, the CDR3 is TGTGCCAGCAGCCAAGTCGGAGGGGTCGCCTACAATGAGCAGTTCTTC.

J is TRBJ1-2 and V is TRBV27, with TRBD1 matching 7 bases. Germline CDR1 and CDR2: MNHEY and SMNVEV (reference sequence). CDR3 length equals 12 residues. The J segment lost 3 bases and the V segment lost 5 bases, leaving 0 bases of the junction unmatched. The DNA for the CDR3 is TGTGCCAGCAGTACAGGGGACTATGGCTACACCTTC. This codes for CASSTGDYGYTF.

The chain joins TRBV4-2 to TRBJ1-3, with 9 nucleotides matching TRBD1. This CDR3 has 19 residues. The V and J ends lost 4 bases and 4 bases, in that order; junction bases with no gene match: 17. Germline V gene data show CDR1 as LGHNA and CDR2 as YNFKEQ. The CDR3 loop reads CASSPAQTSGTGYGNTIYF. CDR3 DNA sequence: TGTGCCAGCAGCCCAGCTCAAACTTCGGGGACAGGGTACGGAAACACCATATATTTT.

CDR3 region: CASSEGGQLLYNEQFF. In nucleotides, the CDR3 is TGTGCCAGCAGTGAAGGTGGACAGCTTCTTTACAATGAGCAGTTCTTC. V and J are TRBV25-1 and TRBJ2-1, with D perhaps matching TRBD1 (6 bases). Germline lookup yields CDR1 MGHDK and CDR2 SYGVNS. The CDR3 has 16 amino acids. The germline V and J ends were trimmed by 2 bases and 4 bases, with 15 bases remaining between them.

On this clone itself: This same CDR3 is encoded by further DNA sequences in the sample. CDR3 nucleotides: TGTGCCAGCAGCTCGTCGAGTGCCGGGGAGCTGTTTTTT. It translates to CASSSSSAGELFF. This sequence joins TRBV7-3 and TRBJ2-2; D is undetermined. Per germline, CDR1 SGHTA and CDR2 FQGTGA. The CDR3 covers 13 residues. The V end lost 4 bases, the J end lost 6 bases, and 9 bases lay between the germline ends.

The chain links TRBV6-5 to TRBJ2-1; perhaps TRBD1 as D (5 bases). Trimming shortened V by 7 bases and J by 4 bases, and 14 bases separated the two germline ends. This CDR3 region has 14 residues. Germline V gene sequence: CDR1 MNHEY, CDR2 SVGAGI. The CDR3 DNA sequence: TGTGCCAGCACCCAGGGCAGTCAGTACAATGAGCAGTTCTTC. Amino acid sequence: CASTQGSQYNEQFF.

The V gene is TRBV5-1, the J gene TRBJ2-1; 11 positions match TRBD1. The CDR3 is 17 residues long. Germline assignment: CDR1 SGHRS and CDR2 YFSETQ. V lost 2 bases, J lost 7 bases, and 11 bases stayed unmatched. CDR3 coding DNA: TGCGCCAGCAGCTTTTGGACAGGGGGCTCGGGATGGAATGAGCAGTTCTTC. Its translation is CASSFWTGGSGWNEQFF.

This clone was seen just once. The chain links TRBV6-4 to TRBJ2-4; D not resolved. The germline CDR1 and CDR2 sequences are MRHNA and SNTAGT. The CDR3 has 15 amino acids. V gave up 8 bases and J gave up 2 bases, with 16 bases separating them. The CDR3: CASGNKRPTKNIQYF. The DNA for the CDR3 is TGTGCCAGCGGAAATAAGCGCCCGACCAAAAACATTCAGTACTTC.

The genes are TRBV5-1 and TRBJ2-2; D is perhaps TRBD2 (6 bases). The CDR3 is made up of 16 amino acids. V lost 7 bases, J lost 0 bases, and 16 bases lay in between. The germline V gene encodes CDR1 SGHRS and CDR2 YFSETQ. The CDR3 DNA reads TGCGCCAGCCGGCCAGACGGGAGCGCGAACACCGGGGAGCTGTTTTTT. It yields the protein CASRPDGSANTGELFF.

With regard to this clone: The CDR3 end shows no conserved phenylalanine or tryptophan, and so a read error is likely. The DNA is left out, because the CDR3 cannot be placed on it with certainty; the CDR3 is given as TCRdb lists it. This sequence joins TRBV25-1 and TRBJ1-6; TRBD1 is taken as the D call from the table, unchecked against the DNA. Germline assignment: CDR1 MGHDK and CDR2 SYGVNS. The CDR3 extends over 10 residues, inclusive of both ends. CDR3 region: CASRVTGKGV.

This chain links TRBV2 with TRBJ1-1; 8 bases are a match to TRBD1. The V gene's germline CDR1 is SNHLY and CDR2 FYNNEI. The J segment lost 2 bases and the V segment lost 9 bases, leaving 14 bases of the junction unmatched. This CDR3 is built from 16 residues. The CDR3 reads CARETGTGAPNTEAFF. CDR3 bases: TGTGCCAGAGAGACAGGGACAGGAGCCCCCAACACTGAAGCTTTCTTT.

The sample holds a few counts of this clone. The chain joins TRBV7-8 to TRBJ1-1; D not certain. V was clipped by 2 bases and J by 2 bases, with 9 bases between them. The CDR3 length is 14 residues. CDR1 and CDR2 from the germline V gene are SGHVS and FQNEAQ. CDR3 sequence: CASSLRSVNTEAFF. The DNA for the CDR3 is TGTGCCAGCAGCTTACGGTCGGTTAACACTGAAGCTTTCTTT.

The J gene is TRBJ2-3, the V gene TRBV30, with D unclear. Germline V gene data show CDR1 as GTSNPN and CDR2 as SVGIG (reference sequence). The germline V and J ends were trimmed by 1 base and 4 bases, with 18 bases remaining between them. There are 16 residues in the CDR3. CDR3 in DNA: TGTGCCTGGAGTGCCAAAACGGTCTCCCGGGCAGATACGCAGTATTTT. Its translation: CAWSAKTVSRADTQYF.

The chain recombines TRBV4-1 with TRBJ2-7; 11 bases agree with TRBD2. CDR1 and CDR2 (germline): MGHRA, YSYEKL. V was pared by 0 bases and J by 2 bases, with 3 bases of the junction left unmatched. The CDR3 has 16 residues. The CDR3 spells CASSQEYSGGAYEQYF. The CDR3 region has the DNA TGCGCCAGCAGCCAAGAGTATAGCGGGGGGGCCTACGAGCAGTACTTC.

This chain links TRBV11-3 with TRBJ1-1; D not certain. In germline, CDR1 is SGHNT, CDR2 YENEEA. Trimming stripped 5 bases from V and 3 bases from J, with 10 bases between. The CDR3 has 13 amino acids. CDR3 protein: CASSHRSHTEAFF. CDR3 sequence (DNA): TGTGCCAGCAGCCACAGAAGTCACACTGAAGCTTTCTTT. Full variable domain (rest looked up from reference TRBV11-3 and TRBJ1-1): EAGVVQSPRYKIIEKKQPVAFWCNPISGHNTLYWYLQNLGQGPELLIRYENEEAVDDSQLPKDRFSAERLKGVDSTLKIQPAELGDSAVYLCASSHRSHTEAFFGQGTRLTVV.